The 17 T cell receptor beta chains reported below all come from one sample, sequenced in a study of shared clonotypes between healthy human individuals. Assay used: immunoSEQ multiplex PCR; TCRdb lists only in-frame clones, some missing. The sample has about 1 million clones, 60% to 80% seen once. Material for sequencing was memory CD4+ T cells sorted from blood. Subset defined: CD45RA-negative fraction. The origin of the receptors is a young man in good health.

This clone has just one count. DNA for the CDR3: TGTGCCAGCAGTTACGGGGGACAGGGGGCGCGTGGCTACACCTTC. This sequence encodes CASSYGGQGARGYTF. This chain connects TRBV6-5 to TRBJ1-2, with 12 bases lining up with TRBD1. This CDR3 is built from 15 residues. The ends lost 2 bases at V and 7 bases at J; junction bases unmatched: 5. Germline loops: CDR1 MNHEY, CDR2 SVGAGI.

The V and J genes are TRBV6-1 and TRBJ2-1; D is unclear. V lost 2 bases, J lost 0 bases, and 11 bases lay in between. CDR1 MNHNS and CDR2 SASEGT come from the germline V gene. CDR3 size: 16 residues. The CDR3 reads CASSEMARSSYNEQFF. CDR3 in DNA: TGTGCCAGCAGTGAAATGGCCAGGAGCTCCTACAATGAGCAGTTCTTC.

DNA for the CDR3: TGTGCCAGCTCACCACAAGATCAAGGGAATCAGCCCCAGCATTTT. Its translation: CASSPQDQGNQPQHF. The J gene is TRBJ1-5, the V gene TRBV18, with D unresolved. Trimming took 1 base from V and 4 from J, leaving 11 bases between them. The germline V gene has CDR1 KGHSH and CDR2 LQKENI. The CDR3 loop spans 15 amino acids.

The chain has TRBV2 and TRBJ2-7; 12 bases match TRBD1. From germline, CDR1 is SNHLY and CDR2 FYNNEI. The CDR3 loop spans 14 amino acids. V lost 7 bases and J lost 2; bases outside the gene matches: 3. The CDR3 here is CASTGTGGPYEQYF. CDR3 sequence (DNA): TGTGCCAGCACCGGGACAGGGGGCCCCTACGAGCAGTACTTC. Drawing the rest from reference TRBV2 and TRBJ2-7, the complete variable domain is EPEVTQTPSHQVTQMGQEVILRCVPISNHLYFYWYRQILGQKVEFLVSFYNNEISEKSEIFDDQFSVERPDGSNFTLKIRSTKLEDSAMYFCASTGTGGPYEQYFGPGTRLTVT.

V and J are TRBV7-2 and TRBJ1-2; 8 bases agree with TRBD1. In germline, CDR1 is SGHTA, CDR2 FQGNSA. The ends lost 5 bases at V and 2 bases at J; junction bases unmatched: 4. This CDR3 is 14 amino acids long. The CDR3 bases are TGTGCCAGCAGCGGGGACAGGTTGAACTATGGCTACACCTTC. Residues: CASSGDRLNYGYTF.

CDR3 in amino acids: CASSPPGLAITDTQYF. The CDR3 DNA sequence: TGTGCCAGCTCACCTCCGGGACTAGCGATAACAGATACGCAGTATTTT. This chain connects TRBV18 to TRBJ2-3; 10 bases map to TRBD2. The CDR3 spans 16 residues. Germline CDR1 reads KGHSH; CDR2 reads LQKENI. The ends lost 3 bases at V and 3 bases at J; junction bases unmatched: 6.

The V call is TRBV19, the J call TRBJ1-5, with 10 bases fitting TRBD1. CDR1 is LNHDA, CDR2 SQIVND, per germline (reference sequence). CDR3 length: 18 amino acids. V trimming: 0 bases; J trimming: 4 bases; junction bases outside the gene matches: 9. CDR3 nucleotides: TGTGCCAGTAGTATAGACCCCCGGACAGGGGGAAGTAATCAGCCCCAGCATTTT. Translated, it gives CASSIDPRTGGSNQPQHF. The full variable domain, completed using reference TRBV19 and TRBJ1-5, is DGGITQSPKYLFRKEGQNVTLSCEQNLNHDAMYWYRQDPGQGLRLIYYSQIVNDFQKGDIAEGYSVSREKKESFPLTVTSAQKNPTAFYLCASSIDPRTGGSNQPQHFGDGTRLSIL.

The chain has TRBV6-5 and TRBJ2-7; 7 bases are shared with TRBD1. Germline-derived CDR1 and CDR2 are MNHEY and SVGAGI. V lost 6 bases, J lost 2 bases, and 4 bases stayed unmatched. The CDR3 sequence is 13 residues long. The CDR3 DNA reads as TGTGCCAGCAGCCGGGACAGTACCTACGAGCAGTACTTC. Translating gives CASSRDSTYEQYF.

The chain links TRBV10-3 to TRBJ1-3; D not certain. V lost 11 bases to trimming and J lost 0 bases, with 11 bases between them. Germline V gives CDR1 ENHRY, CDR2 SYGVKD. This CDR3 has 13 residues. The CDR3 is CASSESSGNTIYF. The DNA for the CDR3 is TGTGCCTCTTCTGAAAGCTCTGGAAACACCATATATTTT.

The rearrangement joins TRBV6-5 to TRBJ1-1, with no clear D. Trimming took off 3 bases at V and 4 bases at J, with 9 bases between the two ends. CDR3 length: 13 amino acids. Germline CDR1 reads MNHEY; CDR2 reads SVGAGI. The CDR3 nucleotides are TGTGCCAGCAGTTATCTGGGTGTCACTGAAGCTTTCTTT. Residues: CASSYLGVTEAFF.

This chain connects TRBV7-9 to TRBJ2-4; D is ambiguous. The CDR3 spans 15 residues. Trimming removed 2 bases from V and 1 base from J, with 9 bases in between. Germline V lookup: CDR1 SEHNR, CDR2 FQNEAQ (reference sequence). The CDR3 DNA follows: TGTGCCAGCAGCTTAAATGGCGGCGCCAAAAACATTCAGTACTTC. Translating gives CASSLNGGAKNIQYF. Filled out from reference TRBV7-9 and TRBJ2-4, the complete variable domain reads DTGVSQNPRHKITKRGQNVTFRCDPISEHNRLYWYRQTLGQGPEFLTYFQNEAQLEKSRLLSDRFSAERPKGSFSTLEIQRTEQGDSAMYLCASSLNGGAKNIQYFGAGTRLSVL.

The CDR3 DNA is TGTGCCAGCAGCTTAGTAGGGCCAGAGACCCAGTACTTC. Protein sequence: CASSLVGPETQYF. The chain carries TRBV7-9 and TRBJ2-5; no clear D. The V and J ends lost 1 base and 4 bases respectively, with 7 bases between them. This CDR3 comprises 13 residues. Germline V gene sequence: CDR1 SEHNR, CDR2 FQNEAQ (reference sequence).

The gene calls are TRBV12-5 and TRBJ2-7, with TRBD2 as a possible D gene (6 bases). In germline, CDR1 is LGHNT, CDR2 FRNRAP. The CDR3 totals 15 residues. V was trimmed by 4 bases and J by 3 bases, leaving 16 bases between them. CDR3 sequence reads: CASGSTLGRDYEQYF. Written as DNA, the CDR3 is TGTGCTAGTGGTTCCACTCTGGGGCGGGACTACGAGCAGTACTTC.

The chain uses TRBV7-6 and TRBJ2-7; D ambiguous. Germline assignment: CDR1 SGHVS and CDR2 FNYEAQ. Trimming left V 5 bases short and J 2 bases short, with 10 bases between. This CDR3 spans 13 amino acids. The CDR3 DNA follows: TGTGCCAGCAGCAATGGGCCTGCCTACGAGCAGTACTTC. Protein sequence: CASSNGPAYEQYF. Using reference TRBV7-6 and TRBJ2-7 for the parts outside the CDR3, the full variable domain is GAGVSQSPRYKVTKRGQDVALRCDPISGHVSLYWYRQALGQGPEFLTYFNYEAQQDKSGLPNDRFSAERPEGSISTLTIQRTEQRDSAMYRCASSNGPAYEQYFGPGTRLTVT.

The CDR3 bases are TGTGCCACCAGCAGAGGCCGCATCGAAGAGACCCAGTACTTC. Translation gives CATSRGRIEETQYF. The J gene is TRBJ2-5, the V gene TRBV15; D unresolved. Germline assignment: CDR1 LNHNV and CDR2 YYDKDF (reference sequence). The CDR3 length is 14 residues. The V and J ends lost 1 base and 3 bases respectively, with 9 bases between them.

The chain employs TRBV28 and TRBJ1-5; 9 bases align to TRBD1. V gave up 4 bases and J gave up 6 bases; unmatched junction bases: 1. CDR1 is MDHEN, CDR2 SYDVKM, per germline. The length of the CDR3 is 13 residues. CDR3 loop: CASSYRGPQPQHF. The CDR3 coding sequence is TGTGCCAGCAGTTACAGGGGGCCTCAGCCCCAGCATTTT.

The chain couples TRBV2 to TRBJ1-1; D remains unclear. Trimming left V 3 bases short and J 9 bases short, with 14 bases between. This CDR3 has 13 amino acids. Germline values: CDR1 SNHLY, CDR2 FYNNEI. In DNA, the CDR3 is TGTGCCAGCAGTGATAATGGACGGCTTCAAGCTTTCTTT. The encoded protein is CASSDNGRLQAFF.